This T cell receptor (beta chain) was observed in a study of monozygotic twins with inflammatory bowel disease. Study-wide results and limits: Relative clonotype sharing with others was diminished in IBD patients versus healthy twins, particularly with disease activity. Repertoire similarity did not separate concordant from discordant twins, possibly from limited power. The analysis failed to separate different T cell subtypes. The existence of one strong signal or clonotype linked to IBD lacked support.

Turning to this clonotype: Its cognate antigen is unknown.

From its re-call of the 5' RACE reads, TCRdb lists each CDR3 protein once, without DNA. The repertoire table contains more than 300,000 distinct CDR3 sequences. This CDR3 comprises 14 residues. Input material: blood. The rearrangement uses TRBV12-3 or TRBV12-4 and TRBJ1-5; TCRdb's assignment of TRBD1 cannot be checked, as there is no DNA. The clonotype was recovered from a human donor with ulcerative colitis or Crohn's disease, or a healthy co-twin of an affected twin (not recorded which). The CDR3 loop is CASSRTGSGQPQHF.